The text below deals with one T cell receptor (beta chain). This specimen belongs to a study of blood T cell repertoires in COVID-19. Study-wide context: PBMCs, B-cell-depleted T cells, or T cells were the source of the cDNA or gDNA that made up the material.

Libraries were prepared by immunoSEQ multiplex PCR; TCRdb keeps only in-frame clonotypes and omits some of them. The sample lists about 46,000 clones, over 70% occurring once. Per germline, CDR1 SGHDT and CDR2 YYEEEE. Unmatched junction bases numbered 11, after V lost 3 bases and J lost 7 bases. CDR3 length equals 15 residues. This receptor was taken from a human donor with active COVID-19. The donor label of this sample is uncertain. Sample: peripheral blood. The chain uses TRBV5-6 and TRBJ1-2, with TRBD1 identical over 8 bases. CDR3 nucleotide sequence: TGTGCCAGCAGCTCCGCCAGGGCAGGGGGCGGTGGCTACACCTTC. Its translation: CASSSARAGGGGYTF.